Listed below are T cell receptor beta chains from one sample, sequenced in a study of T cell responses to AZD1222 COVID-19 vaccine. Repertoires were generated with immunoSEQ multiplex PCR, while TCRdb's copy carries only in-frame clones and drops some. The sample has about 110,000 clones; roughly nine tenths are singletons. Sequenced material: peripheral blood, taken 28 days after the second AZD1222 dose. Receptor source: an adult who received the AZD1222 COVID-19 vaccine. CDR3s leave out the opening cysteine and the closing phenylalanine or tryptophan. The order of the fields is V gene, J gene, CDR3 protein.

TRBV5-4	TRBJ2-5	ASSLGRQGIETQY
TRBV30	TRBJ1-6	AWSSVENSPLH
TRBV4-2	TRBJ2-1	ASRLDRGLYNEQF
TRBV10-3	TRBJ1-1	AIAAVPNTEAF
TRBV7-3	TRBJ2-3	ASSYGTGRSDTQY
TRBV6-5	TRBJ1-2	ARQGSGYT
TRBV18	TRBJ2-7	ASSPGQGGNEQY
TRBV28	TRBJ2-7	ASTPQKLRTSYYEQY
TRBV3-1/TRBV3-2	TRBJ1-5	ASSQVDDARNQPQH
TRBV5-1	TRBJ1-2	ASSSLMGSERGYT
TRBV6-6	TRBJ1-1	ASNNRGPIEAF
TRBV2	TRBJ2-4	ASRPLGLAGAFAAKNIQY
TRBV7-2	TRBJ2-3	ASSPNPRRDTQY
TRBV7-9	TRBJ1-2	ASSLTGFDGYT
TRBV5-4	TRBJ1-4	ASSLGGGPTGKLF
TRBV7-9	TRBJ1-1	ASSSHDVGGLAAF
TRBV7-6	TRBJ1-1	ASSSIRQGETEAF
TRBV19	TRBJ1-2	ASSIGANPYGYT
TRBV7-2	TRBJ2-7	ASSRYRAESYEQY
TRBV5-5	TRBJ2-2	ASSLVLSTGELF
TRBV28	TRBJ1-2	ASTTGFGYT
TRBV7-9	TRBJ2-7	ASSPVSYEQY
TRBV25-1	TRBJ2-2	ASSAPGQGFAGELF
TRBV2	TRBJ1-5	ASRDSNQPQH
TRBV27	TRBJ2-3	ASSPALRSTDTQY
TRBV3-1/TRBV3-2	TRBJ2-3	ASSPSQKGRTDTQY
TRBV12-3/TRBV12-4	TRBJ2-1	ASSLYSEQF
TRBV19	TRBJ1-1	ASSIDRGNTEAF
TRBV28	TRBJ1-3	ASSWTDSGNTIY
TRBV9	TRBJ1-4	ASSPGQGATNEKLF
TRBV10-1	TRBJ2-2	ASSVQRANTGELF
TRBV7-2	TRBJ2-5	ASSTRSQGETQY
TRBV11-1	TRBJ2-4	ASSVGTVVAKNIQY
TRBV5-1	TRBJ2-7	ASSSNMDEQY
TRBV2	TRBJ2-5	ASSEQQGGETQY
TRBV6-1	TRBJ2-7	ASSEDDFYEQY
TRBV29-1	TRBJ2-3	SLYGQGPDTQY
TRBV24-1	TRBJ2-2	ATSGGLAGKTNTGELF
TRBV28	TRBJ1-2	ASSLLTGLDYGYT
TRBV5-1	TRBJ2-5	ASSNIDWGQAQETQY
TRBV7-9	TRBJ2-1	ASSLVQGLYNEQF
TRBV6-5	TRBJ2-1	ASSNSAGVSYNEQF
TRBV9	TRBJ2-3	ASSVASSGVDTQY
TRBV18	TRBJ2-6	ASSPRNLVKVSGANVLT
TRBV27	TRBJ1-2	ASSRTGNFYGYT
TRBV6-5	TRBJ1-5	ATMDRGNQPQH
TRBV6-2/TRBV6-3	TRBJ2-7	ASSYPPGQY
TRBV18	TRBJ1-1	ASSPTARSEAF
TRBV19	TRBJ1-1	ASTLRGLNTEAF
TRBV14	TRBJ2-5	ASSQGTSGRTWLETQY
TRBV11-3	TRBJ1-1	ASSSGPTNTEAF
TRBV3-1/TRBV3-2	TRBJ2-7	ASSQPGQGLFEQY
TRBV5-1	TRBJ1-6	ASSPLQGDNSPLH